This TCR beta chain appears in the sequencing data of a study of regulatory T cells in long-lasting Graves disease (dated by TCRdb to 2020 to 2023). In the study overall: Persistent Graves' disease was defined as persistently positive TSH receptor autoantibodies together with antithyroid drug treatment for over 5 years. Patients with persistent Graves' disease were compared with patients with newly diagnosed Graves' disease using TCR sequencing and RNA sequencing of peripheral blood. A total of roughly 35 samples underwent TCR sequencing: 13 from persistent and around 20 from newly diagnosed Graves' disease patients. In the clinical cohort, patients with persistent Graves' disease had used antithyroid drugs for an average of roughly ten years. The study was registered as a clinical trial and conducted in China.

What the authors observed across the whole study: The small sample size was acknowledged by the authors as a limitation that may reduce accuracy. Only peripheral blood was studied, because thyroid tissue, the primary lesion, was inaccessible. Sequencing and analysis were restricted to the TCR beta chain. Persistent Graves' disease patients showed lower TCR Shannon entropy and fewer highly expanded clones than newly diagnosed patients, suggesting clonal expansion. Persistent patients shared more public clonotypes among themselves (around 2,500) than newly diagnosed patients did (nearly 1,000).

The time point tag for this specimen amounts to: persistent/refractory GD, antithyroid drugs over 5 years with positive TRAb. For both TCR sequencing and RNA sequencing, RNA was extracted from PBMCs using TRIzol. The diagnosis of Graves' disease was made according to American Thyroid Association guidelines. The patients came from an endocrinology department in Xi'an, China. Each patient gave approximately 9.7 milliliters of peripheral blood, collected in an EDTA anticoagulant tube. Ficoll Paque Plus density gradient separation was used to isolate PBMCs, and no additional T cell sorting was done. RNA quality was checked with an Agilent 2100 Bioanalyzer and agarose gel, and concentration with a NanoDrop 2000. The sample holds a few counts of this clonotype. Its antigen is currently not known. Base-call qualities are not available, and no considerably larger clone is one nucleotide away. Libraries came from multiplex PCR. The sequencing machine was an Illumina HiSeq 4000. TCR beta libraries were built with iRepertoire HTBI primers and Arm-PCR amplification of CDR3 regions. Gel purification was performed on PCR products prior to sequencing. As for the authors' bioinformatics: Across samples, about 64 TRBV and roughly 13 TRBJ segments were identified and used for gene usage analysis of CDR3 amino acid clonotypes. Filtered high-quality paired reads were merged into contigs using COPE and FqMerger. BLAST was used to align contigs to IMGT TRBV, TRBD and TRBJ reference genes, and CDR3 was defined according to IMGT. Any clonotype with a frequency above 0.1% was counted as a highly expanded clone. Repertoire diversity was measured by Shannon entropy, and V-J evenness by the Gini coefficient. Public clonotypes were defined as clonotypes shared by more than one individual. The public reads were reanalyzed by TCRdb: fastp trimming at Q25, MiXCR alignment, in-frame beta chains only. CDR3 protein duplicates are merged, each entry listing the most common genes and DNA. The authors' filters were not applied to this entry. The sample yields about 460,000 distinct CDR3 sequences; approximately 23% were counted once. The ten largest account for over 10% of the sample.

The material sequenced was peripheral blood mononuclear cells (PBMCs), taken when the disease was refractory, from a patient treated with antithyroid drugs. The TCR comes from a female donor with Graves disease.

The CDR3 region reads CASSIAGGGSGNTIYF. At the DNA level, the sequence is TGTGCCAGCAGTATAGCGGGGGGCGGCTCTGGAAACACCATATATTTT. Recombination linked TRBV6-1 to TRBJ1-3; the D gene is perhaps TRBD1, from 6 matching bases. V sheds 5 bases and J sheds 0 bases, leaving 14 bases between their ends. The CDR3 goes from the cysteine to the phenylalanine over 16 residues. The DNA shown is the 48-base CDR3, in frame from base 1. CDR1 and CDR2, looked up from the germline V gene, are MNHNS and SASEGT.